These T cell receptor beta chains were read from a single sample in a study of identical twins. TCRdb used MiXCR to reprocess the 5' RACE reads, holding one entry per CDR3 protein. Of a few hundred thousand distinct CDR3 sequences in the sample, roughly 9% were seen once. Material for sequencing was naive T cells sorted from blood. The receptors come from a woman between 50 and 59 years old in good health. Each CDR3 is given with its conserved first and last residue. The D gene is left open where the match is weak. Some rows mark clone size as missing; the rest say once, few, many or name a class of expanded clone.

TRBD2 TRBJ2-5 TRBV29-1 few TGCAGCACTCCCCTTGGCGGGAGCCAAGAGACCCAGTACTTC CSTPLGGSQETQYF
. TRBJ1-2 TRBV29-1 many TGCAGCGTTGAAGTGGGGTACTATGGCTACACCTTC CSVEVGYYGYTF
. TRBJ1-2 TRBV29-1 few TGCAGCGTTCTAACCTACAGGGAGGGGTACTATGGCTACACCTTC CSVLTYREGYYGYTF
TRBD2 TRBJ2-1 TRBV5-4 . TGTGCCAGCAGCGTAAGCGGGAGTCTTGAGTCCTACAATGAGCAGTTCTTC CASSVSGSLESYNEQFF
. TRBJ2-2 TRBV11-3 few TGTGCCAGCAACCCCCTGGACACCTCGAACACCGGGGAGCTGTTTTTT CASNPLDTSNTGELFF
. TRBJ1-1 TRBV12-5 . TGTGCTAGTGGTGCCCAGGGTAACACTGAAGCTTTCTTT CASGAQGNTEAFF
. TRBJ1-5 TRBV20-1 . TGCAGTGCTAGGCGGGGGCTCCCCTTCAATAGCAATCAGCCCCAGCATTTT CSARRGLPFNSNQPQHF
TRBD2 TRBJ2-3 TRBV6-6 few TGTGCCAGCAGTTACTCGCGGGGGGCAACCACAGATACGCAGTATTTT CASSYSRGATTDTQYF
TRBD2 TRBJ2-5 TRBV5-1 few TGCGCCAGCAGCTTCCCTAGCGGGAGGTTAGAGACCCAGTACTTC CASSFPSGRLETQYF
. TRBJ2-5 TRBV6-5 few TGTGCCAGCAGTTACTCGAACCTAGCCCAAGAGACCCAGTACTTC CASSYSNLAQETQYF
. TRBJ2-5 TRBV5-1 . TGCGCCAGCAGCGTGGACCCCACGCTCTGGGAGACCCAGTACTTC CASSVDPTLWETQYF
TRBD1 TRBJ1-2 TRBV27 few TGTGCCAGCAGTCCCCGGACAGGGGTCAATGGCTACACCTTC CASSPRTGVNGYTF
. TRBJ1-1 TRBV6-2/TRBV6-3 . TGTGCCAGCAGTTACTCAGGATTGAACACTGAAGCTTTCTTT CASSYSGLNTEAFF
. TRBJ1-1 TRBV5-1 few TGCGCCAGCAGCTTGGGGAGCGATACTGAAGCTTTCTTT CASSLGSDTEAFF
. TRBJ2-7 TRBV9 . TGTGCCAGCAGCGTAGGGAGCACCTACGAGCAGTACTTC CASSVGSTYEQYF
. TRBJ2-7 TRBV19 few TGTGCCAGTAGTCAAACGACCACCTACGAGCAGTACTTC CASSQTTTYEQYF
. TRBJ2-3 TRBV6-6 many TGTGCCAGCAGTTACTCGTGGGGGGGCGCGGTAACGGCTAGCACAGATACGCAGTATTTT CASSYSWGGAVTASTDTQYF
. TRBJ1-2 TRBV11-2 . TGTGCCAGCAGCTTAGATCTAGGAGCGAGCTATGGCTACACCTTC CASSLDLGASYGYTF
. TRBJ2-7 TRBV29-1 . TGCAGCGTTGCAGACGGATACTACGAGCAGTACTTC CSVADGYYEQYF
TRBD1 TRBJ2-1 TRBV10-3 . TGTGCCATCAGTGGAGGGGGACAGGGGAAGGCCAGCTCCTACAATGAGCAGTTCTTC CAISGGGQGKASSYNEQFF
. TRBJ2-5 TRBV12-3/TRBV12-4 few TGTGCCAGCAGTGAACGATCGACCCAGTACTTC CASSERSTQYF
TRBD1 TRBJ1-4 TRBV10-3 many TGTGCCATCAGTGCCGGGACAGAATTGGACAAACTGTTTTTT CAISAGTELDKLFF
TRBD1 TRBJ2-1 TRBV5-5 . TGTGCCAGCAGCTTGGAGGGACAGGGGGCGGATGAGCAGTTCTTC CASSLEGQGADEQFF
. TRBJ1-3 TRBV6-5 . TGTGCCAGCAGTTACGCCGGGATCTCTGGAAACACCATATATTTT CASSYAGISGNTIYF
. TRBJ1-2 TRBV2 many TGTGCCAGCAGTGAAACCGAAATCTATGGCTACACCTTC CASSETEIYGYTF
TRBD1 TRBJ2-1 TRBV24-1 . TGTGCCACCAGTGATTCCAGGACAGGGGATGATGAGCAGTTCTTC CATSDSRTGDDEQFF
. TRBJ2-7 TRBV5-1 many TGCGCCAGCAGCTTGAGCTTTTCTGGGAGCGAGCAGTACTTC CASSLSFSGSEQYF
. TRBJ2-3 TRBV7-3 many TGTGCCACCAGTTCTGGAGATGGCACAGATACGCAGTATTTT CATSSGDGTDTQYF
. TRBJ1-4 TRBV4-1 many TGCGCCAGCAGCCAAGGGGTGTTTAATGAAAAACTGTTTTTT CASSQGVFNEKLFF
TRBD2 TRBJ2-5 TRBV20-1 few TGCAGTGCTAGGGGACTAGCGCGGGAGACCCAGTACTTC CSARGLARETQYF
. TRBJ2-1 TRBV12-5 few TGTGCTAGTGGTTTATTGGAGGGAGCCGGGGGGCAGTTCTTC CASGLLEGAGGQFF
. TRBJ2-3 TRBV7-9 . TGTGCCAGCAGCCCCCGGATCGGGGAATTCACAGATACGCAGTATTTT CASSPRIGEFTDTQYF
. TRBJ2-7 TRBV3-1 . TGTGCCAGCAGCCAAGAATCTCCTCCCTCCTACGAGCAGTACTTC CASSQESPPSYEQYF
TRBD2 TRBJ2-1 TRBV7-9 few TGTGCCAGCAGCAAAACTAGCGGGATTTACAATGAGCAGTTCTTC CASSKTSGIYNEQFF
. TRBJ2-5 TRBV6-2/TRBV6-3 few TGTGCCAGCACCAGGGGGGGACAAGAGACCCAGTACTTC CASTRGGQETQYF
. TRBJ1-1 TRBV4-1 many TGCGCCAGCAGCCACCCTAGCGGGGGCACGAACACTGAAGCTTTCTTT CASSHPSGGTNTEAFF
TRBD1 TRBJ1-3 TRBV5-1 many TGCGCCAGCCAAACAGGGGGCGAGGGAAACACCATATATTTT CASQTGGEGNTIYF
TRBD1 TRBJ1-5 TRBV4-1 . TGCGCCAGCAGCCAAGTTGACAGGGGTAGCAATCAGCCCCAGCATTTT CASSQVDRGSNQPQHF
. TRBJ1-1 TRBV30 few TGTGCCTGGAGCCCTCAGGGCACTGAAGCTTTCTTT CAWSPQGTEAFF
TRBD1 TRBJ1-1 TRBV5-1 many TGCGCCAGCAGCTATGGGACAGATGAAGCTTTCTTT CASSYGTDEAFF
. TRBJ1-2 TRBV12-3/TRBV12-4 many TGTGCCAGCAGTCAAGTGAGGGGGGGCGCTTACGGCTACACCTTC CASSQVRGGAYGYTF